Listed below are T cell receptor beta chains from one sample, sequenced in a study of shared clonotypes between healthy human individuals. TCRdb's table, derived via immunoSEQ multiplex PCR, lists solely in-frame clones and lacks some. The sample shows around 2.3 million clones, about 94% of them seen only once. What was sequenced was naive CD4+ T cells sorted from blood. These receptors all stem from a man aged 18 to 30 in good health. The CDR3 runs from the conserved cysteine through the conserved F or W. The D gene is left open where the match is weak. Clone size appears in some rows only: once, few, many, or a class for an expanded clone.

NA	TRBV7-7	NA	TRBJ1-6	TGCCCACGGGTCAGGGACAAATCACCCCTCCACTTT	CPRVRDKSPLHF
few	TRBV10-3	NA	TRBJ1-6	TGTGCCATCAGTGAGGCACAGGGTAATTCACCCCTCCACTTT	CAISEAQGNSPLHF
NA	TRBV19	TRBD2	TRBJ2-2	TGTGCCAGTAGTATAGGACTAGCGGGATACACCGGGGAGCTGTTTTTT	CASSIGLAGYTGELFF
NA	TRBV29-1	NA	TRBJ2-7	TGCAGCGTTGGCGTCCGGACCGTCGGAACCTACGAGCAGTACTTC	CSVGVRTVGTYEQYF
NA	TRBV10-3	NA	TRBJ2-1	TGTGCCATCAGTGGCGGCGTTTCCTCCTTAAATGAGCAGTTCTTC	CAISGGVSSLNEQFF
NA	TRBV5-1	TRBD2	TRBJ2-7	TGCGCCAGCAGCTTACTAGCGGGAGGGCCGGGAGAGCAGTACTTC	CASSLLAGGPGEQYF
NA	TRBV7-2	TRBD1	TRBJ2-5	TGTGCCAGCAGTAATGACAGGGGGGTGTCCCAGTACTTC	CASSNDRGVSQYF
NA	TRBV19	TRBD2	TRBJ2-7	TGTGCCACCAATAGGAGACTAGCGGACTACGAGCAGTACTTC	CATNRRLADYEQYF
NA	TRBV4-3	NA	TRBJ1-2	TGCGCCAGCAGCCAAGAGATTTTGGGGGCAGGGTATGGCTACACCTTC	CASSQEILGAGYGYTF
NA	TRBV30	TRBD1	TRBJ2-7	TGTGCCTGGTCACAGGGGCCGATGGCCTACGAGCAGTACTTC	CAWSQGPMAYEQYF
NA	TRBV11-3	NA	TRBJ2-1	TGTGCCAGCAGCTCCCATTCGGGAATAGGGAATGAGCAGTTCTTC	CASSSHSGIGNEQFF
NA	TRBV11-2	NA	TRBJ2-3	TGTGCCAGCACCGAAGGTCGTGCGCAGTATTTT	CASTEGRAQYF
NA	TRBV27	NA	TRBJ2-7	TGTGCCAGCAGTTTAGAAGGGCGGGCCTTAGACTACGAGCAGTACTTC	CASSLEGRALDYEQYF
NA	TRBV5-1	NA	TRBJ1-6	TGCGCCAGCAGCTCTTCGGAATCACCCCTCCACTTT	CASSSSESPLHF
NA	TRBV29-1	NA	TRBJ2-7	TGCAGCGTTGAAGATCAGCAATACGAGCAGTACTTC	CSVEDQQYEQYF
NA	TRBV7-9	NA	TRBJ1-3	TGTGCCAGCAGCTTAGTTCTAGCGAGCTCTGGAAACACCATATATTTT	CASSLVLASSGNTIYF
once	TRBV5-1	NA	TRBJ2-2	TGCGCCAGCAGCTTGGATGGACAGACCGGGGAGCTGTTTTTT	CASSLDGQTGELFF
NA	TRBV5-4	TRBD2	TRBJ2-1	TGTGCCAGCAGCGTGGACGGACTAGCGGATTACAATGAGCAGTTCTTC	CASSVDGLADYNEQFF
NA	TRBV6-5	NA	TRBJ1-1	TGTGCCAGCGCGCGGGGGACTGAAGCTTTCTTT	CASARGTEAFF
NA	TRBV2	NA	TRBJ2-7	TGTGCCAGCCAGAGTTCGGGTTACGAGCAGTACTTC	CASQSSGYEQYF
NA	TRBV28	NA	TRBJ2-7	TGTGCCAGCGGAGGGGGGCTGGGGAACGAGCAGTACTTC	CASGGGLGNEQYF
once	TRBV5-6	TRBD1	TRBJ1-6	TGTGCCAGCAGCTTCCGGGACAGGGGGCCTAATTCACCCCTCCACTTT	CASSFRDRGPNSPLHF
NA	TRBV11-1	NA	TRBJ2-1	TGTGCCAGCAGCTTTCAAGGGTCCGGCAATGAGCAGTTCTTC	CASSFQGSGNEQFF
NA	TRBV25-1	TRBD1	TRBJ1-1	TGTGCCAGCGGAGACAGGGGGCGAACTGAAGCTTTCTTT	CASGDRGRTEAFF
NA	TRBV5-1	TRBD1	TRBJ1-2	TGCGCCAGCAGCTCGACAGGGGATAACTATGGCTACACCTTC	CASSSTGDNYGYTF
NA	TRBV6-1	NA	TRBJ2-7	TGTGCCAGCGAAAGAGAAAGGGTACCTTTCGGCGAGCAGTACTTC	CASERERVPFGEQYF
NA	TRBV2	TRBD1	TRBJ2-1	TGTGCCAGCAGCGGGACAGGGGGAAGAGGCAATGAGCAGTTCTTC	CASSGTGGRGNEQFF
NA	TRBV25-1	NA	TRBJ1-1	TGTGCCAGTCGGGACGGGGGGAAGAACACTGAAGCTTTCTTT	CASRDGGKNTEAFF
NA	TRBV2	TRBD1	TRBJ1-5	TGTGCCAGCAGTGGACCCCGACAGGGTAGCAATCAGCCCCAGCATTTT	CASSGPRQGSNQPQHF
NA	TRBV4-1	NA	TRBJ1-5	TGCGCCAGCAGCCAAGGGGCAGGGGAGGGCAATCAGCCCCAGCATTTT	CASSQGAGEGNQPQHF
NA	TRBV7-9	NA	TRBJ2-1	TGTGCCAGCAGCGCCATCCGGCTCGGGAATGAGCAGTTCTTC	CASSAIRLGNEQFF
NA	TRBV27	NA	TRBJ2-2	TGTGCCAGCAGTTTTTCAGGGGGGAGTGTTTTCGCCGGGGAGCTGTTTTTT	CASSFSGGSVFAGELFF
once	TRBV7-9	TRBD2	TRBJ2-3	TGTGCCAGCAGCTCGGGACTAGGGAGCAGCACAGATACGCAGTATTTT	CASSSGLGSSTDTQYF
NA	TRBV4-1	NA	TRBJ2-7	TGCGCCAGCAGCTTGAAGGGGGACAAGTTGTCCTACGAGCAGTACTTC	CASSLKGDKLSYEQYF
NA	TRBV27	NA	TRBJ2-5	TGTGCCAGCAGTTGGACAGATTCCCAAGAGACCCAGTACTTC	CASSWTDSQETQYF
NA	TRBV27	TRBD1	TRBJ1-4	TGTGCCAGCGCAGGGGGCTGGGATAATGAAAAACTGTTTTTT	CASAGGWDNEKLFF
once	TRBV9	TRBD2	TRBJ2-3	TGTGCCAGCAGCGTATCCGGGACTAGCGGAACAGATACGCAGTATTTT	CASSVSGTSGTDTQYF
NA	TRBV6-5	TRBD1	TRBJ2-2	TGTGCCAGCAGGAGGGGACAGCTTACCGGGGAGCTGTTTTTT	CASRRGQLTGELFF
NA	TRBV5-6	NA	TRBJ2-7	TGTGCCAGCAGCCATGCGTTCGAGCAGTACTTC	CASSHAFEQYF
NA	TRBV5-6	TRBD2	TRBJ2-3	TGTGCCAGCAGCCTGATTAGCGGGGGGGCGAATACGCAGTATTTT	CASSLISGGANTQYF
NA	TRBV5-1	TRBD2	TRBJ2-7	TGCGCCAGCAGCATATATACTAGCGGAAGCTCCTACGAGCAGTACTTC	CASSIYTSGSSYEQYF
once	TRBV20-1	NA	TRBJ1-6	TGCAGTGCTAGGGACAATTCACCCCTCCACTTT	CSARDNSPLHF
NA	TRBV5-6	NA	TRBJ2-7	TGTGCCAGCAGCTTTAGGGGGATTTCCTCCTACGAGCAGTACTTC	CASSFRGISSYEQYF
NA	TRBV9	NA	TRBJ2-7	TGTGCCAGCAGCGTAGCCCCCTCTGGCACTAAATCCAATGAGCAGTACTTC	CASSVAPSGTKSNEQYF
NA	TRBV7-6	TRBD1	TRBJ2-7	TGTGCCAGCAGAAGACAGGGAAGCTACGAGCAGTACTTC	CASRRQGSYEQYF
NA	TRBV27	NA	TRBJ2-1	TGTGCCAGCAACCCACCCGGGGGCGGAAACAATGAGCAGTTCTTC	CASNPPGGGNNEQFF
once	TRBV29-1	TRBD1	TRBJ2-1	TGCAGCTTCTGCCGGGACAGCAAAAAGTACAATGAGCAGTTCTTC	CSFCRDSKKYNEQFF
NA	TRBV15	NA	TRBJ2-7	TGTGCCACCAGCAGAGACAGGACCACCTACGAGCAGTACTTC	CATSRDRTTYEQYF
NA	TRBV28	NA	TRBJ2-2	TGTGCCAGCACCTTGCGGGGGCGGATCACCGGGGAGCTGTTTTTT	CASTLRGRITGELFF
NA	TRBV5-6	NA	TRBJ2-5	TGTGCCAGCAGCTTGAGAAGGAACACCCAAGAGACCCAGTACTTC	CASSLRRNTQETQYF
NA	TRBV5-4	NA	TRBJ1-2	TGTGCCAGCAGCTTAAACAGCTATGGCTACACCTTC	CASSLNSYGYTF
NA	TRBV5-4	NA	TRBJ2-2	TGTGCCAGCAGCTTGATAACGATCGCGGATGCCGGGGAGCTGTTTTTT	CASSLITIADAGELFF
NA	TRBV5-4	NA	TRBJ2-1	TGTGCCAGCAGCCGAGCTGGGGCCCGAGACTACAATGAGCAGTTCTTC	CASSRAGARDYNEQFF
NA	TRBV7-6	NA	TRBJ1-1	TGTGCCAGCAGCTTTATGAACACTGAAGCTTTCTTT	CASSFMNTEAFF